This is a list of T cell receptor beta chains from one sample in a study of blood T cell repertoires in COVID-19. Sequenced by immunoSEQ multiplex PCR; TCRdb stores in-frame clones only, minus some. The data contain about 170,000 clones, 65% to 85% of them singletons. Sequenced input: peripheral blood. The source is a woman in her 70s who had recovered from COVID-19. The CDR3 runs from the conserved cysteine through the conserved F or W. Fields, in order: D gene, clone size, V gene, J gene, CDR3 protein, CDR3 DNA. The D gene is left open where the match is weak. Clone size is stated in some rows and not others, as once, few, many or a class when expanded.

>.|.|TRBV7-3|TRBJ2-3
CASSRDYTQYF
TGTGCCAGCAGCCGGGATTATACGCAGTATTTT
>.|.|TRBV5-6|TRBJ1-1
CASSLAGSGRSTEAFF
TGTGCCAGCAGCTTGGCGGGGTCAGGGAGGAGTACTGAAGCTTTCTTT
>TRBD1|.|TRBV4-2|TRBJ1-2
CASSQEDRLNYGYTF
TGTGCCAGCAGCCAAGAGGACAGGCTTAACTATGGCTACACCTTC
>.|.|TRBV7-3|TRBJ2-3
CASSLGAGRTDTQYF
TGTGCCAGCAGCTTAGGGGCGGGGCGCACAGATACGCAGTATTTT
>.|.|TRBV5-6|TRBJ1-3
CASSLVGASSGNTIYF
TGTGCCAGCAGCTTGGTGGGGGCCTCCTCTGGAAACACCATATATTTT
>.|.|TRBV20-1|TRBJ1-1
CSGGRVVEAFF
TGCAGTGGGGGCCGCGTGGTGGAAGCTTTCTTT
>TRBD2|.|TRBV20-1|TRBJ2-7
CSASRGGTSYEQYF
TGCAGTGCTAGTCGCGGGGGGACCTCCTACGAGCAGTACTTC
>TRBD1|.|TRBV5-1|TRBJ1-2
CASSQRTGTNYGYTF
TGCGCCAGCAGCCAGCGGACAGGGACGAACTATGGCTACACCTTC
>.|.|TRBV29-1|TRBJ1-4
CSVGGQSNEKLFF
TGCAGCGTGGGGGGGCAAAGCAATGAAAAACTGTTTTTT
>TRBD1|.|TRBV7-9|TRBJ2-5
CASSSGMGTGGFWETQYF
TGTGCCAGCAGCTCCGGAATGGGGACAGGGGGCTTTTGGGAGACCCAGTACTTC
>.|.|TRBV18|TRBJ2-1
CASSPLVGGASAEQFF
TGTGCCAGCTCACCACTCGTTGGGGGGGCGAGTGCTGAGCAGTTCTTC
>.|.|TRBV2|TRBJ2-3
CASRGGLGDTQYF
TGTGCCAGTAGAGGGGGTCTGGGAGATACGCAGTATTTT
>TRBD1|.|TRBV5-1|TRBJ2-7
CASSLGPPGQGISYEQYF
TGCGCCAGCAGCTTGGGGCCCCCGGGACAGGGGATCTCCTACGAGCAGTACTTC
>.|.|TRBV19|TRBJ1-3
CASTNTAGAGSSGNTIYF
TGTGCCAGTACCAACACGGCGGGGGCCGGTTCCTCTGGAAACACCATATATTTT
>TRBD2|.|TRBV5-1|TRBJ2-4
CASSSTTSGDIQYF
TGCGCCAGCAGCTCTACGACTAGCGGGGACATTCAGTACTTC
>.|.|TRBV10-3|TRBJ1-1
CAISLGTMNTEAFF
TGTGCCATCAGTCTGGGCACCATGAACACTGAAGCTTTCTTT
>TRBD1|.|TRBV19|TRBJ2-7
CASTPTGGTDEQYF
TGTGCCAGTACCCCGACAGGGGGCACCGACGAGCAGTACTTC
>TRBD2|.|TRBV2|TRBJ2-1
CASSGSGGRSYNEQFF
TGTGCCAGCAGTGGGTCCGGCGGGAGGTCCTACAATGAGCAGTTCTTC
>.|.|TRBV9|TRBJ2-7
CASSVGEHYSYEQYF
TGTGCCAGCAGCGTAGGTGAGCACTACTCCTACGAGCAGTACTTC
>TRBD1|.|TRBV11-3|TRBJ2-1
CASSLGWDRPYNEQFF
TGTGCCAGCAGCTTAGGCTGGGACAGACCCTACAATGAGCAGTTCTTC
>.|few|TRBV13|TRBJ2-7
CASSPRVAATYEQYF
TGTGCCAGCAGCCCCCGGGTAGCGGCCACCTACGAGCAGTACTTC
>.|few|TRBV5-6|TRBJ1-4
CASSFGGQPNEKLFF
TGTGCCAGCAGCTTCGGGGGGCAGCCTAATGAAAAACTGTTTTTT
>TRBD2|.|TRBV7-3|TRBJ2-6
CASSLLAGISGANVLTF
TGTGCCAGCAGCTTACTAGCGGGAATCTCTGGGGCCAACGTCCTGACTTTC
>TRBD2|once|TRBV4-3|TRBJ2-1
CASSQDPVPGLAGGGHEQFF
TGCGCCAGCAGCCAAGACCCGGTCCCGGGCTTAGCGGGAGGGGGCCATGAGCAGTTCTTC
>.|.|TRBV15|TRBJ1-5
CATSGPRVLSNQPQHF
TGTGCCACCAGCGGTCCCCGGGTCTTAAGCAATCAGCCCCAGCATTTT
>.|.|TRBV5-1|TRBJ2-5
CASSPSGQETQYF
TGCGCCAGCAGCCCCAGCGGCCAAGAGACCCAGTACTTC
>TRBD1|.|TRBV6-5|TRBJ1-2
CASSYSETGASGYTF
TGTGCCAGCAGTTATTCCGAGACAGGGGCTTCTGGCTACACCTTC
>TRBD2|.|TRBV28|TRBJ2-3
CASSLPASGSADTQYF
TGTGCCAGCAGTTTACCCGCCAGCGGGAGTGCAGATACGCAGTATTTT
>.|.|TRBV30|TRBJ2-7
CAWSFMSGRAEQYF
TGTGCCTGGAGTTTCATGTCGGGAAGGGCCGAGCAGTACTTC
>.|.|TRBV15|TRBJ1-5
CATSTQANQPQHF
TGTGCCACCAGCACACAGGCCAATCAGCCCCAGCATTTT
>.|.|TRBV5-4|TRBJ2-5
CASSLDQQETQYF
TGTGCCAGCAGCTTGGACCAGCAAGAGACCCAGTACTTC
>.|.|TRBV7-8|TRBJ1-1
CASSLEPDRNTEAFF
TGTGCCAGCAGCTTAGAACCCGACAGGAACACTGAAGCTTTCTTT
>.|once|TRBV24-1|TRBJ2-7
CATSEPTGNSRQYF
TGTGCCACCAGTGAACCAACAGGGAACTCCCGGCAGTACTTC
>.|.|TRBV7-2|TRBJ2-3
CASASGDTQYF
TGTGCCAGCGCTAGTGGAGATACGCAGTATTTT
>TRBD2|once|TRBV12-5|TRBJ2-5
CASGRLAGGGETQYF
TGTGCTAGTGGCCGACTAGCGGGGGGAGGAGAGACCCAGTACTTC
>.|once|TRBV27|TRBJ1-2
CASSPGGLGGYTF
TGTGCCAGCAGCCCCGGGGGACTCGGTGGCTACACCTTC
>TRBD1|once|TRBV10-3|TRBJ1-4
CAISELRQGNNEKLFF
TGTGCCATCAGTGAGTTGCGACAGGGGAATAATGAAAAACTGTTTTTT
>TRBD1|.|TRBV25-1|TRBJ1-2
CASSAGGSESYTF
TGTGCCAGCAGTGCAGGGGGGTCGGAATCCTACACCTTC
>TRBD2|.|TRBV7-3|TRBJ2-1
CASSLGTSGSSEQFF
TGTGCCAGCAGCTTGGGGACTAGCGGCTCTAGTGAGCAGTTCTTC
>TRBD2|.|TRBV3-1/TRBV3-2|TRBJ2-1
CASSQARLAGGRDEQFF
TGTGCCAGCAGCCAAGCCCGACTAGCGGGGGGAAGGGATGAGCAGTTCTTC
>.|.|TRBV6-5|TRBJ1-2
CASTLGGGRYYGYTF
TGTGCCAGCACCCTCGGGGGGGGGAGATACTATGGCTACACCTTC
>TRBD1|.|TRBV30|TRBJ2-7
CAWRDRDSYEQYF
TGTGCCTGGAGGGACAGGGATTCCTACGAGCAGTACTTC
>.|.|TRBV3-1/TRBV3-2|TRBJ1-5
CASSLGVGQPQHF
TGTGCCAGCAGCCTAGGGGTGGGTCAGCCCCAGCATTTT
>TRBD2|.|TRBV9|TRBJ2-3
CASSGLVRSTDTQYF
TGTGCCAGCAGTGGACTAGTCCGTAGCACAGATACGCAGTATTTT
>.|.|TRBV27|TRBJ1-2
CASSSGGRGYTF
TGTGCCAGCAGTTCCGGGGGGCGTGGCTACACCTTC
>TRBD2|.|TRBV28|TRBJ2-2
CASSLPGGGELFF
TGTGCCAGCAGTTTACCGGGGGGCGGGGAGCTGTTTTTT
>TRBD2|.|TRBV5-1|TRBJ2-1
CASTGTSGGDNEQFF
TGCGCCAGCACCGGGACTAGCGGAGGGGATAATGAGCAGTTCTTC
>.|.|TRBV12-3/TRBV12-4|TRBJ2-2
CATTNTGELFF
TGTGCCACTACGAACACCGGGGAGCTGTTTTTT
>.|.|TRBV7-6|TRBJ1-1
CASSREAEAFF
TGTGCCAGCAGCCGGGAGGCTGAAGCTTTCTTT
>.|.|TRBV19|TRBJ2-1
CASSIGAGGEQFF
TGTGCCAGTAGTATAGGCGCCGGCGGGGAGCAGTTCTTC
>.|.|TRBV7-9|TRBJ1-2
CASSLVAETYGYTF
TGTGCCAGCAGCTTAGTAGCAGAAACCTATGGCTACACCTTC
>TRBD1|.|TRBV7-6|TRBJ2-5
CASSLAGQGAGETQYF
TGTGCCAGCAGCTTAGCGGGGCAGGGGGCGGGAGAGACCCAGTACTTC
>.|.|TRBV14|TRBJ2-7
CASSQGQGRHEQYF
TGTGCCAGCAGCCAAGGGCAGGGGCGACACGAGCAGTACTTC
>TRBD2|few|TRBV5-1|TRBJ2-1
CASSSSGVPYNEQFF
TGCGCCAGCAGCTCCAGCGGGGTCCCCTACAATGAGCAGTTCTTC
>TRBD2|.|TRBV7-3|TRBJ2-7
CASSYSGRGYEQYF
TGTGCCAGCAGCTACAGCGGGAGAGGCTACGAGCAGTACTTC
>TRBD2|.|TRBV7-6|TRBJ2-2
CASSLDYRTSGRAGAGELFF
TGTGCCAGCAGCTTAGACTACCGGACTAGCGGGAGGGCCGGGGCCGGGGAGCTGTTTTTT
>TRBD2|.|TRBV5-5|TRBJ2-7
CASRGGGYEQYF
TGTGCCAGCCGGGGGGGAGGCTACGAGCAGTACTTC
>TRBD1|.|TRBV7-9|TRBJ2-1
CASSPTGTGAPWGYNEQFF
TGTGCCAGCAGCCCGACCGGGACAGGGGCTCCCTGGGGCTACAATGAGCAGTTCTTC
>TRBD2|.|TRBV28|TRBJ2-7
CASSLGLAEPYEQYF
TGTGCCAGCAGTTTAGGACTAGCGGAGCCCTACGAGCAGTACTTC